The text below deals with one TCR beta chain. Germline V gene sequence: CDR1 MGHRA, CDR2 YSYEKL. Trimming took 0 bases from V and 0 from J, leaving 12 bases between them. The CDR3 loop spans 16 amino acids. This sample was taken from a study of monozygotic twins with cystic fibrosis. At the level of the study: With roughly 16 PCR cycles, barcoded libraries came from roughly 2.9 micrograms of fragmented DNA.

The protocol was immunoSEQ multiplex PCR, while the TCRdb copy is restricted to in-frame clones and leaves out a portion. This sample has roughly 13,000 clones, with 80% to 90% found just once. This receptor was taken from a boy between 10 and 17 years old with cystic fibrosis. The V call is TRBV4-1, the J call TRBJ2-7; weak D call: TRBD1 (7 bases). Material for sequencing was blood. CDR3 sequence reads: CASSQDRRGLSYEQYF. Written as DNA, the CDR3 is TGCGCCAGCAGCCAAGATAGGAGGGGGCTCTCCTACGAGCAGTACTTC.